This entry is about one T cell receptor beta chain. This receptor's antigen is unknown. Per-nucleotide qualities are absent, and no much larger clonotype sits a single base away. The sample belongs to a study of blood T cell repertoires in COVID-19 (TCRdb year 2020). As for the study more broadly: The collaborator samples originated in the United States, Italy and Spain and spanned the acute and convalescent phases of COVID-19. The prospective study material was composed of cDNA or gDNA derived from T cells, B-cell-depleted T cells, or PBMCs. Deeply sampled blood TCRbeta repertoires from subjects exposed to, actively infected with, or recovered from COVID-19 were included in the dataset. A freely available public database, intended as a resource for researchers studying the immune response to SARS-CoV-2, is where the repertoires were released. The samples were drawn from the first 160 participants of the ongoing ImmuneRACE study and from 950 to 1,500 subjects provided by 6 global collaborators. Sample metadata almost always included a de-identified subject ID, COVID-19 status, age in years and sex. HLA class I and class II types, where available, came from metadata supplied by the sample provider rather than from assay-based typing.

Trimmed from V: 5 bases; trimmed from J: 6 bases; junction bases lacking a gene match: 12. CDR1 SGHVS and CDR2 FQNEAQ are derived from the germline V gene. From the cysteine up to the phenylalanine, the CDR3 has a length of 16 residues. Only CDR3 DNA is held: 48 bases, read in frame from base 1. TCRbeta CDR3 regions were amplified from genomic DNA using the immunoSEQ Assay, a bias-controlled multiplex PCR. For the original study's pipeline: The number of nucleated cells in each sample was estimated by amplification of reference gene primers within the assay. To quantify the absolute abundance of each unique TCRbeta CDR3 rearrangement, sequence reads were collapsed and filtered. For each sample, productive Simpson clonality was calculated as the square root of Simpson's diversity index across productive rearrangements. Not all clones reach the TCRdb copy of this immuneACCESS table, which keeps in-frame sequences only. Checked studies attribute under half of the gap to unresolved V genes and leave the rest unexplained. The DNA gave D and trimming, while V, J and clone size come from that table. This sample gives some 210,000 clones in total; about 81% of them show up just once. The ten largest clonotypes hold 9.2% of the sample.

Overall study results and their limits: The amount of clinical and demographic metadata varied by source and participant and was provided uncurated.

In the prospective study, participants were about 18 to 90 years old, resided in 20 to 30 geographic areas of the United States, and were enrolled through a virtual design. In the prospective study, participants were assigned to cohorts based on the clinical history participants reported in a screening survey and a study questionnaire. ImmuneRACE Cohort 3 recovered participants were defined by two consecutive negative NP/OP PCR tests, healthcare professional clearance, or symptom resolution. Each participant in the prospective study had whole blood, serum and a nasopharyngeal or oropharyngeal swab collected by mobile phlebotomists. Additional blood draws and questionnaires over an approximately 2-month period could optionally be provided by prospective study participants. Prospective study blood samples were shipped either frozen or at room temperature before DNA extraction.

The sequence derives from a man in his forties who had recovered from COVID-19. The chain joins TRBV7-8 to TRBJ2-2, with 7 middle bases fitting TRBD2. The sample was PBMCs or T cells enriched from blood (not recorded which). The CDR3 sequence is CASSLLAPRAPGELFF. The sequenced DNA: TGTGCCAGCAGCCTACTAGCGCCTCGGGCCCCCGGGGAGCTGTTTTTT.